The clone carrying this TCR beta chain was detected ten times or more. What it binds is unknown. This sample was included in a study of regulatory T cells in long-lasting Graves disease. Study at large: Persistent cases were those of Graves' disease that involved over 5 years of antithyroid drugs with positive TSH receptor antibodies.

Study results and limitations: The study found persistent patients shared more public clonotypes (2,741) than new patients (approximately 970). Persistent cases of Graves' showed reduced TCR diversity relative to newly diagnosed patients.

The time point denotes: persistent/refractory GD, antithyroid drugs over 5 years with positive TRAb. RNA isolated from PBMCs was used to make the TCR library. The CDR3 length is 14 residues. V dropped 2 bases and J dropped 3 bases, with 10 bases sitting between them. Germline CDR1 MNHNS, CDR2 SASEGT. Relying on iRepertoire HTBI primers and Arm-PCR of CDR3 regions, the team built TCR beta libraries. MiXCR, run by TCRdb on the multiplex PCR reads, gives a single entry per CDR3 protein. The sample has 300,000 to 350,000 distinct CDR3 sequences, around a fifth seen once; the top ten hold just under 30%. The TCR comes from a female donor with Graves disease. The chain employs TRBV6-1 and TRBJ1-1; no firm D call. Sample: peripheral blood mononuclear cells (PBMCs), taken when the disease was refractory, from a patient treated with antithyroid drugs. CDR3 in DNA: TGTGCCAGCAGTGAAATAGGGCGCGACACTGAAGCTTTCTTT. Translating gives CASSEIGRDTEAFF.